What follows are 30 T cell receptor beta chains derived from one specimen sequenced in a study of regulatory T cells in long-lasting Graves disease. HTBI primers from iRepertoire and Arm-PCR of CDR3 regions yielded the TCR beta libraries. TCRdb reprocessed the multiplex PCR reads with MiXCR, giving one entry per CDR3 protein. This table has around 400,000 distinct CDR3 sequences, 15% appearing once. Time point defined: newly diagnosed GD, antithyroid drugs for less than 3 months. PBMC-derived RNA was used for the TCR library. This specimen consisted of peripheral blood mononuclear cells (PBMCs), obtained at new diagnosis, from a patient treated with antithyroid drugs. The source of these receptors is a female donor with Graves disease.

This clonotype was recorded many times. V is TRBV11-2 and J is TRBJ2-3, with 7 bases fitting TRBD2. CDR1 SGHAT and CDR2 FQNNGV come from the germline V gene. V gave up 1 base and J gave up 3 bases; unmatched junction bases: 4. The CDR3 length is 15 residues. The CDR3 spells CASSLVLAVTDTQYF. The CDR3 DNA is TGTGCCAGCAGCTTAGTGCTAGCGGTTACAGATACGCAGTATTTT.

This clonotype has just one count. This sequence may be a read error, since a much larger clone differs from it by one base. CDR3 sequence: CASSLGPWTGPPYNEQYF. The CDR3 DNA sequence: TGTGCCAGCAGCTTAGGCCCTTGGACAGGGCCACCTTACAATGAGCAGTACTTC. The chain is built from TRBV7-2 and TRBJ2-5, with 8 bases identical to TRBD1. In germline, CDR1 is SGHTA, CDR2 FQGNSA. Trimming cost V 1 base and J 11 bases; bases outside gene matches: 21. The CDR3 is 18 residues long. Supplemented by reference TRBV7-2 and TRBJ2-5, the full variable domain reads GAGVSQSPSNKVTEKGKDVELRCDPISGHTALYWYRQSLGQGLEFLIYFQGNSAPDKSGLPSDRFSAERTGGSVSTLTIQRTQQEDSAVYLCASSLGPWTGPPYNEQYFGPGTRLLVL.

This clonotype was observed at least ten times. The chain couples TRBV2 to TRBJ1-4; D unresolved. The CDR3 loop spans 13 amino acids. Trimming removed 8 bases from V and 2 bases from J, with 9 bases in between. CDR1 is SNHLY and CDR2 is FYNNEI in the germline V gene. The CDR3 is CASERATNEKLFF. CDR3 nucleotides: TGTGCCAGCGAAAGGGCCACTAATGAAAAACTGTTTTTT.

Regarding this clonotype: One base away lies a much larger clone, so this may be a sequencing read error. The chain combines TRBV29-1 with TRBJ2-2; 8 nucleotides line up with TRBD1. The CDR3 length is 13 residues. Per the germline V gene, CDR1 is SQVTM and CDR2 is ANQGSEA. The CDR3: CSVETGVTGEPFF. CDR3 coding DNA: TGCAGCGTTGAGACAGGGGTTACCGGGGAGCCGTTTTTT.

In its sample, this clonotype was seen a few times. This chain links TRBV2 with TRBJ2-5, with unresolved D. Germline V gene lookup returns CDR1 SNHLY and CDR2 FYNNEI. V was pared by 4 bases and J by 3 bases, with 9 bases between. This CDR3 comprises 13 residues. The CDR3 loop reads CASSANIEETQYF. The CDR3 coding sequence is TGTGCCAGCAGTGCTAACATAGAAGAGACCCAGTACTTC.

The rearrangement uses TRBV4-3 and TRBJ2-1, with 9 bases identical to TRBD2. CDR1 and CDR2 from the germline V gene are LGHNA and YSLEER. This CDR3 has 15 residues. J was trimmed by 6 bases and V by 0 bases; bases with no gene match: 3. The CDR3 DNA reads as TGCGCCAGCAGCCAAGAGGGCGGGAGGGCCAATGAGCAGTTCTTC. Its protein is CASSQEGGRANEQFF.

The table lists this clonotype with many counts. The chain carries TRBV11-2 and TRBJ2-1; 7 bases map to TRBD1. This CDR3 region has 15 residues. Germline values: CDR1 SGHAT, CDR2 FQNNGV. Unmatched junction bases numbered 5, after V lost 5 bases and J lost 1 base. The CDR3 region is CASSHNRGSYNEQFF. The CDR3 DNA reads TGTGCCAGCAGCCATAACAGGGGTTCCTACAATGAGCAGTTCTTC.

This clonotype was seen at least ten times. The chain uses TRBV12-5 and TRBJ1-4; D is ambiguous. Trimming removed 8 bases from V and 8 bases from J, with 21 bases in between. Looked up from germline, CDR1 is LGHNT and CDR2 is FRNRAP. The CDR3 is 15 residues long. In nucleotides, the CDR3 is TGTGCTAGTCGCCTCAGAGGGCAGTCCGACGAAAAACTGTTTTTT. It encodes CASRLRGQSDEKLFF.

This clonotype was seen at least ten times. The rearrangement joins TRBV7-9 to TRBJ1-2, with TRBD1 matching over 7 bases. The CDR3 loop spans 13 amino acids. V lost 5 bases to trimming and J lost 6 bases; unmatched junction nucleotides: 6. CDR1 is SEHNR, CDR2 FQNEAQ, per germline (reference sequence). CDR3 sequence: CASSRTGSDGYTF. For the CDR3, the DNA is TGTGCCAGCAGCCGGACAGGCTCTGATGGCTACACCTTC.

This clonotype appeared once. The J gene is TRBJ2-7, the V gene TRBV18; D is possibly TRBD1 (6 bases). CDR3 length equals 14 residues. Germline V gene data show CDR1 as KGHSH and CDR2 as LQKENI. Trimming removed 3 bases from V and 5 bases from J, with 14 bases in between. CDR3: CASSPPGQFDEQYF. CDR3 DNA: TGTGCCAGCTCACCGCCCGGACAGTTCGACGAGCAGTACTTC.

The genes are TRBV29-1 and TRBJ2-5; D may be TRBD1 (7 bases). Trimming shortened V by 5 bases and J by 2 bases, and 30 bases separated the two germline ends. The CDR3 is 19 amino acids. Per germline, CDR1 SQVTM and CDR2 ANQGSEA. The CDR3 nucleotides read TGCAGCGTTCTGTCTCCCTGGCGAGCGGAGGGGGCAACGCAAGAGACCCAGTACTTC. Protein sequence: CSVLSPWRAEGATQETQYF.

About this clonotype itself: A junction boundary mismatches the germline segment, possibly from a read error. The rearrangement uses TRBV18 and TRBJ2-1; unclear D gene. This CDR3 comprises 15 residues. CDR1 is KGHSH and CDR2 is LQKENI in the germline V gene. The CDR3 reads CASSPRTPSHNEQFF. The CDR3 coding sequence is TGTGCCAGCTCACCCCGAACTCCCTCCCACAATGAGCAGTTCTTC.

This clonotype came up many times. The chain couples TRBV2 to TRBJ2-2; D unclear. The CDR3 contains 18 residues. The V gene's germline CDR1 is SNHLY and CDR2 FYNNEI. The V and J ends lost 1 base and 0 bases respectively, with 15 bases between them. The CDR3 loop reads CASSEGVSPTSNTGELFF. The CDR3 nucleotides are TGTGCCAGCAGTGAAGGGGTCAGCCCCACTTCGAACACCGGGGAGCTGTTTTTT.

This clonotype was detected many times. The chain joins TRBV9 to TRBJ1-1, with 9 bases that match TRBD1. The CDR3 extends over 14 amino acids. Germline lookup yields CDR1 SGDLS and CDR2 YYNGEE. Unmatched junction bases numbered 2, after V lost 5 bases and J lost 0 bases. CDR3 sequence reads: CASSRQGVNTEAFF. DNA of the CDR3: TGTGCCAGCAGTCGACAGGGGGTGAACACTGAAGCTTTCTTT.

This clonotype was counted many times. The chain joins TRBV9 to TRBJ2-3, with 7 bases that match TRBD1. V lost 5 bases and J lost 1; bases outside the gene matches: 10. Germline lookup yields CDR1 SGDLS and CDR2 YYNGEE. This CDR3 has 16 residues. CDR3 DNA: TGTGCCAGCAGTCCTCAAGGGGGCTTTGGCACAGATACGCAGTATTTT. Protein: CASSPQGGFGTDTQYF.

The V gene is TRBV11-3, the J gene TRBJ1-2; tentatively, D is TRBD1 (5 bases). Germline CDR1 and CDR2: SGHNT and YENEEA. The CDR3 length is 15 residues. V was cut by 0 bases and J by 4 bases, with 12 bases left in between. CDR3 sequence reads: CASSLDDQGGYGYTF. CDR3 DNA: TGTGCCAGCAGCTTAGATGACCAGGGCGGCTATGGCTACACCTTC. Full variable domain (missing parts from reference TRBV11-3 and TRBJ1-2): EAGVVQSPRYKIIEKKQPVAFWCNPISGHNTLYWYLQNLGQGPELLIRYENEEAVDDSQLPKDRFSAERLKGVDSTLKIQPAELGDSAVYLCASSLDDQGGYGYTFGSGTRLTVV.

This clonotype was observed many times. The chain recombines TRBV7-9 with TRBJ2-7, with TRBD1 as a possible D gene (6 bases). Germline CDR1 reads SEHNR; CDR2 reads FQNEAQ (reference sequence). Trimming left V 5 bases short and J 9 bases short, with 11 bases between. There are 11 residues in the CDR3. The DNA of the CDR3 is TGTGCCAGCAGCCCAGCACAGGGGCAGTACTTC. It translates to CASSPAQGQYF.

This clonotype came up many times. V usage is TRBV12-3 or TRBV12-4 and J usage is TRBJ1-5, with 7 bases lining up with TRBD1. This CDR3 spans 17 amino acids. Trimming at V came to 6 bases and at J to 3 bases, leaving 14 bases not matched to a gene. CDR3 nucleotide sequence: TGTGCCAGCAGCCAACTACAACTGACAGGGAACAATCAGCCCCAGCATTTT. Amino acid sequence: CASSQLQLTGNNQPQHF.

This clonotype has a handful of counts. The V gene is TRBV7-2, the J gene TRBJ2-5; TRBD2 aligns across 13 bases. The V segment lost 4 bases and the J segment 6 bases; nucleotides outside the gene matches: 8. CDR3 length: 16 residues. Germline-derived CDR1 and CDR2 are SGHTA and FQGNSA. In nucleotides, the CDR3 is TGTGCCAGCAGCTCTCAACTAGCGGGAGGGCCGCAGACCCAGTACTTC. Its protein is CASSSQLAGGPQTQYF.

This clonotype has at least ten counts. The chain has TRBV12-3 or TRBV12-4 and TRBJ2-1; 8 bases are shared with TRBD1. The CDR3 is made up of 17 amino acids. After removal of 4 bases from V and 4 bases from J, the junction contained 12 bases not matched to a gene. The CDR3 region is CASSSNTQGASYNEQFF. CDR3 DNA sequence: TGTGCCAGCAGTTCAAACACCCAGGGGGCGAGTTACAATGAGCAGTTCTTC.

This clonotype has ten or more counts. The CDR3 sequence is CASRQRGQGVYNEQFF. CDR3 bases: TGTGCCAGCAGACAACGCGGACAGGGGGTCTACAATGAGCAGTTCTTC. The chain is built from TRBV28 and TRBJ2-1; TRBD1 aligns across 10 bases. Germline CDR1 reads MDHEN; CDR2 reads SYDVKM. The CDR3 consists of 16 residues. The J segment lost 3 bases and the V segment lost 6 bases, leaving 8 bases of the junction unmatched.

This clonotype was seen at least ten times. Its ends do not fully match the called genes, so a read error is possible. The chain's CDR3 is CASSLSVPGGGYNEQFF. Written as DNA, the CDR3 is TGTGCTAGCAGCTTATCAGTCCCCGGAGGAGGCTACAATGAGCAGTTCTTC. The genes are TRBV7-7 and TRBJ2-1, with D tentatively TRBD2 (5 bases). CDR3 length: 17 residues. Germline lookup yields CDR1 SSHAT and CDR2 FNYEAQ (reference sequence).

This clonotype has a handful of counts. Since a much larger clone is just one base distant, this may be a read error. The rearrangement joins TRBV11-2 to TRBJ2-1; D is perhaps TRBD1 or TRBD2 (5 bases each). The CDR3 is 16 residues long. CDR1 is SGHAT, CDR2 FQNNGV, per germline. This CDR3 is CASSPVGGMGVETQCF. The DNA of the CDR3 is TGTGCCAGCAGCCCCGTTGGCGGCATGGGGGTTGAGACCCAGTGCTTC.

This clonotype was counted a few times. For the CDR3, the DNA is TGTGCCAGCCGGGAGGGACCAACTAATGAAAAACTGTTTTTT. It translates to CASREGPTNEKLFF. V gene TRBV28 combines with J gene TRBJ1-4; D possibly corresponds to TRBD1 (5 bases). CDR3 length: 14 amino acids. Germline V gene data show CDR1 as MDHEN and CDR2 as SYDVKM. Trimming stripped 8 bases from V and 0 bases from J, with 10 bases between.

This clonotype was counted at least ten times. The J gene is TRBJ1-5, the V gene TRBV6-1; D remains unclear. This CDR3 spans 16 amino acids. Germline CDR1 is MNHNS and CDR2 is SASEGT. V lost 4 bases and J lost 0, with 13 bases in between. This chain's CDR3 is CASSAYIGISNQPQHF. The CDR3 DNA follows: TGTGCCAGCAGTGCTTATATAGGTATTAGCAATCAGCCCCAGCATTTT.

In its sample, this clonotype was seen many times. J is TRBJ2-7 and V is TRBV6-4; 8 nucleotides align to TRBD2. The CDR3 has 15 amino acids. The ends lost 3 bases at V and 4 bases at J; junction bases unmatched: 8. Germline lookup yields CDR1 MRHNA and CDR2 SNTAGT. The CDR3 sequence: CASSEGSGSMYEQYF. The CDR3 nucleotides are TGTGCCAGCAGTGAGGGCAGCGGGAGCATGTACGAGCAGTACTTC.

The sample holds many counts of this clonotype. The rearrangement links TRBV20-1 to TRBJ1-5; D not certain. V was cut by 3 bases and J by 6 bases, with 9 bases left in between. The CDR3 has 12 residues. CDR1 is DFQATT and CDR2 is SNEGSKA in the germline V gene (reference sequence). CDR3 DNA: TGCAGTGCTAGGGCCGGATTTCAGCCCCAGCATTTT. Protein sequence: CSARAGFQPQHF.

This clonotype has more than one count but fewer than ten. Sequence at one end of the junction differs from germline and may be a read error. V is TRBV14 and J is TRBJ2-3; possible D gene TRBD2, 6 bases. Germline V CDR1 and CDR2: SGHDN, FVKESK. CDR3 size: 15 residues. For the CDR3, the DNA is TGTGCCAGCAGCCGAACGGGGGACGGCACAGATATGCAGTATTTT. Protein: CASSRTGDGTDMQYF. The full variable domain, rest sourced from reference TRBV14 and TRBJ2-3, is EAGVTQFPSHSVIEKGQTVTLRCDPISGHDNLYWYRRVMGKEIKFLLHFVKESKQDESGMPNNRFLAERTGGTYSTLKVQPAELEDSGVYFCASSRTGDGTDMQYFGPGTRLTVL.

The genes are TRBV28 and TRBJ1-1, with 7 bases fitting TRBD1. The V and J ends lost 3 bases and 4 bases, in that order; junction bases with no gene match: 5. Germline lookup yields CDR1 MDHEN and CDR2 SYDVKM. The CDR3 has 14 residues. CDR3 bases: TGTGCCAGCAGTTTTGACAGGGTAGCCACTGAAGCTTTCTTT. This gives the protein CASSFDRVATEAFF.

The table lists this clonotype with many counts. CDR3 region: CASSPLAGGSYEQYF. The CDR3 DNA reads as TGTGCCAGCAGCCCCCTAGCGGGAGGTTCCTACGAGCAGTACTTC. V gene TRBV7-2 combines with J gene TRBJ2-7; 11 bases align to TRBD2. The ends lost 5 bases at V and 1 base at J; junction bases unmatched: 4. The CDR3 totals 15 residues. Germline V gives CDR1 SGHTA, CDR2 FQGNSA.